Listed below are T cell receptor beta chains from one sample, sequenced in a study of blood T cell repertoires in COVID-19. Only in-frame clones appear in the TCRdb table, and some are missing; sequencing was by immunoSEQ multiplex PCR. The sample contains about 160,000 clones, 80% of which appear only once. Sequencing used PBMCs or T cells enriched from blood (not recorded which). These TCRs come from a man between 40 and 49 years old who had recovered from COVID-19. CDR3s include the opening cysteine and the closing phenylalanine or tryptophan. D genes are given only for firm matches. Clone size is given for some rows only: seen once, a few or many times, or a class if the clone is expanded.

.,TRBJ2-5,.,12,TRBV24-1,TGTGCCACCAGTGCGGGGATCGGGACCCAGTACTTC,CATSAGIGTQYF
TRBD2,TRBJ2-5,.,16,TRBV5-1,TGCGCCAGCAGCCAGGGACTAGCGGGGGGGCGAGAGACCCAGTACTTC,CASSQGLAGGRETQYF
.,TRBJ1-5,.,14,TRBV10-3,TGTGCCATCAGTGATGGACAGTTTTACCAGCCCCAGCATTTT,CAISDGQFYQPQHF
TRBD1,TRBJ1-2,.,14,TRBV30,TGTGCCTGGAGCGGGGGACAGGGGTCCCATGGCTACACCTTC,CAWSGGQGSHGYTF
.,TRBJ2-5,.,13,TRBV5-1,TGCGCCAGCAGCCAGGGCACGTGGGAGACCCAGTACTTC,CASSQGTWETQYF
.,TRBJ2-5,.,15,TRBV7-9,TGTGCCAGCAGCCATCCACTAAACGCCCAAGAGACCCAGTACTTC,CASSHPLNAQETQYF
.,TRBJ1-2,once,13,TRBV11-2,TGTGCCAGCAGCTCTCAGGGTATAGATGGCTACACCTTC,CASSSQGIDGYTF
TRBD1,TRBJ2-3,.,17,TRBV9,TGTGCCAGCAGCAACAGTGGACAGGGGGCAAGCACAGATACGCAGTATTTT,CASSNSGQGASTDTQYF
.,TRBJ1-2,.,15,TRBV11-2,TGTGCCAGCAGCCCTTCGACAGGATCAAACTATGGCTACACCTTC,CASSPSTGSNYGYTF
.,TRBJ1-1,.,14,TRBV19,TGTGCCAGTACCCCCCCCGGGTGGGACACTGAAGCTTTCTTT,CASTPPGWDTEAFF
.,TRBJ1-2,.,16,TRBV5-4,TGTGCCAGCAGCTTGGCTCAGCCTGTGGGGGGCTATGGCTACACCTTC,CASSLAQPVGGYGYTF
TRBD2,TRBJ2-1,.,15,TRBV4-2,TGTGCCAGCAGCCAAGAAGGACTAGGGGACAATGAGCAGTTCTTC,CASSQEGLGDNEQFF
TRBD2,TRBJ2-5,.,16,TRBV14,TGTGCCAGCAGCCAAGAGACTAGCGGGGGACAAGAGACCCAGTACTTC,CASSQETSGGQETQYF
TRBD1,TRBJ2-6,.,18,TRBV6-6,TGTGCCAGCAGTAGATGGGACAGGGTGGCATATGGGGCCAACGTCCTGACTTTC,CASSRWDRVAYGANVLTF
TRBD2,TRBJ2-3,.,17,TRBV24-1,TGTGCCACCAGTGATCCGGGGAGCGGGGCCAACACAGATACGCAGTATTTT,CATSDPGSGANTDTQYF
TRBD2,TRBJ2-3,.,13,TRBV7-8,TGTGCCAGCAGCTTGACTTCTAGCGGGGCGCAGTATTTT,CASSLTSSGAQYF
.,TRBJ1-2,.,14,TRBV9,TGTGCCAGCAGCGTAGCGACTCCTGGCTATGGCTACACCTTC,CASSVATPGYGYTF
TRBD1,TRBJ1-2,.,14,TRBV30,TGTGCCGGAGGGCGAACGGGACAGTTCTATGGCTACACCTTC,CAGGRTGQFYGYTF
TRBD2,TRBJ2-1,.,13,TRBV27,TGTGCCAGCAGTTTCTCGGGGGGGAATGAGCAGTTCTTC,CASSFSGGNEQFF
.,TRBJ1-2,.,16,TRBV6-1,TGTGCCAGCAGTGAAGCTTCGGTCGAGGGGGGGTATGGCTACACCTTC,CASSEASVEGGYGYTF
TRBD1,TRBJ1-2,.,15,TRBV11-2,TGTGCCAGCAGCGAGGGGACAGGGTTGGGCTATGGCTACACCTTC,CASSEGTGLGYGYTF
.,TRBJ1-6,.,15,TRBV5-6,TGTGCCAGCAGCCGCGCGACAGGATTGAATTCACCCCTCCACTTT,CASSRATGLNSPLHF
.,TRBJ2-2,.,15,TRBV9,TGTGCCAGCAGCTCCGGCGCAGGGAACACCGGGGAGCTGTTTTTT,CASSSGAGNTGELFF
.,TRBJ1-3,.,10,TRBV6-4,TGTGCCCAGCAAGGGGACACCATATATTTT,CAQQGDTIYF
.,TRBJ2-7,.,13,TRBV3-1/TRBV3-2,TGTGCCAGCAGCCGGGCAGCCTACTACGAGCAGTACTTC,CASSRAAYYEQYF
.,TRBJ1-1,.,15,TRBV6-5,TGTGCCAGCAGTTCCGGTAGGGAGGTTGGCACTGAAGCTTTCTTT,CASSSGREVGTEAFF
.,TRBJ1-1,.,13,TRBV4-1,TGCGCCAGCTCCACGCCGGGTGGCACTGAAGCTTTCTTT,CASSTPGGTEAFF
.,TRBJ1-2,.,15,TRBV7-3,TGTGCCAGCAGCTCCAGCGGACGGGCCGGGGATCGCTACACCTTC,CASSSSGRAGDRYTF
TRBD2,TRBJ2-1,.,15,TRBV7-3,TGTGCCAGCAGCTTAACCAGCGGGGTCTACAATGAGCAGTTCTTC,CASSLTSGVYNEQFF
.,TRBJ2-1,.,14,TRBV14,TGTGCCAGCAGCCAAAGACTGGACTACAATGAGCAGTTCTTC,CASSQRLDYNEQFF
.,TRBJ2-7,.,17,TRBV3-1/TRBV3-2,TGTGCCAGCAGGCCCTCCTCCAATACAGGGCTCCCCTACGAGCAGTACTTC,CASRPSSNTGLPYEQYF
.,TRBJ1-5,.,15,TRBV5-6,TGTGCCAGCAGCTTGGCCGAGGCAGTAAATCAGCCCCAGCATTTT,CASSLAEAVNQPQHF
.,TRBJ1-4,.,14,TRBV5-1,TGCGCCAGCAGCCCGGGGGGTTTAAATGAAAAACTGTTTTTT,CASSPGGLNEKLFF
TRBD1,TRBJ1-2,.,18,TRBV6-1,TGTGCCAGCAGTGAAATTTTTTATGGATTGTCGGACAGGGGGTTCGACACCTTC,CASSEIFYGLSDRGFDTF
TRBD1,TRBJ1-6,.,15,TRBV5-4,TGTGCCAGCAGCTTTGTAGGGGGCGGTAATTCACCCCTCCACTTT,CASSFVGGGNSPLHF
.,TRBJ1-6,.,15,TRBV7-8,TGTGCCAGCAGCTCCATTGGTACAGATAATTCACCCCTCCACTTT,CASSSIGTDNSPLHF
.,TRBJ2-5,.,12,TRBV6-5,TGTGCCAGCAGCAAACCTGATAGGACCCAGTACTTC,CASSKPDRTQYF
TRBD1,TRBJ2-1,.,15,TRBV5-1,TGCGCCAGCAGCTTGGAGCAGGGGGCCCACAATGAGCAGTTCTTC,CASSLEQGAHNEQFF
.,TRBJ1-5,.,16,TRBV12-2,TGTGCAAGTCGCTTAGTTGGAGCCTCGAGCAATCAGCCCCAGCATTTT,CASRLVGASSNQPQHF
.,TRBJ1-4,.,15,TRBV5-1,TGCGCCAGCCGCCGGTGGTCAACAACTAATGAAAAACTGTTTTTT,CASRRWSTTNEKLFF
TRBD1,TRBJ1-2,few,14,TRBV15,TGTGCCACCAGCAGAAGGGTTACAGGGGACGGCTACACCTTC,CATSRRVTGDGYTF
TRBD2,TRBJ2-1,.,18,TRBV10-3,TGTGCCATCAGTGAAGGGTATGCGGGGGGAAGCTCCTACAATGAGCAGTTCTTC,CAISEGYAGGSSYNEQFF
TRBD1,TRBJ1-1,.,15,TRBV5-1,TGCGCCAGCAGAGGACAGGAGGGAGGGAACACTGAAGCTTTCTTT,CASRGQEGGNTEAFF
TRBD2,TRBJ2-1,.,15,TRBV11-2,TGTGCCAGCAGCACTACTAGCGGGGGGGGAAATGAGCAGTTCTTC,CASSTTSGGGNEQFF
.,TRBJ1-1,.,14,TRBV5-4,TGTGCCAGCAGCTCCCTCAGCGCGAACACTGAAGCTTTCTTT,CASSSLSANTEAFF
TRBD1,TRBJ1-2,.,13,TRBV7-2,TGTGCCAGCAGGGGACAGGGTTCATCTGGCTACACCTTC,CASRGQGSSGYTF
TRBD1,TRBJ1-5,.,16,TRBV5-6,TGTGCCAGCAGCTTGTTCTCCAGGGGGGGCAATCAGCCCCAGCATTTT,CASSLFSRGGNQPQHF
.,TRBJ1-1,.,16,TRBV15,TGTGCCACCAGCAGAGGGAGAGAGGGTCGGGTCACTGAAGCTTTCTTT,CATSRGREGRVTEAFF
TRBD1,TRBJ1-5,.,15,TRBV6-4,TGTGCCAGCAGTGCCGAGGGACAGGGCGGTCAGCCCCAGCATTTT,CASSAEGQGGQPQHF
.,TRBJ1-1,.,14,TRBV29-1,TGCAGCGTTGGACAGTCGCCGCGGAACACTGAAGCTTTCTTT,CSVGQSPRNTEAFF
.,TRBJ1-2,few,15,TRBV3-1/TRBV3-2,TGTGCCAGCAGCCCAGGGCTAGGGGCGTACTATGGCTACACCTTC,CASSPGLGAYYGYTF
.,TRBJ1-6,.,15,TRBV6-5,TGTGCCAGCAGTTCCCTCCGGGTCGGTAATTCACCCCTCCACTTT,CASSSLRVGNSPLHF
TRBD2,TRBJ2-5,.,17,TRBV5-1,TGCGCCAGCAGCTTGCGGAGCGGGGGTATGAATAGGGAGACCCAGTACTTC,CASSLRSGGMNRETQYF